This TCR beta chain was found in a study of cytomegalovirus exposure and HLA in healthy donors. Trimming took off 6 bases at V and 0 bases at J, with 26 bases between the two ends. The CDR3 is 20 amino acids. Germline CDR1 reads SGHVS; CDR2 reads FNYEAQ. The PCR made use of 60 Vbeta and 13 Jbeta primers. The table came from immunoSEQ multiplex PCR; TCRdb's copy has only in-frame clones and leaves some out. Of over 150,000 clones listed, 82% are singletons. The rearrangement joins TRBV7-6 to TRBJ1-4; weak D call: TRBD1 (5 bases). This TCR derives from a boy between 2 and 10 years old in good health and CMV-seronegative. Material: PBMCs. For the CDR3, the DNA is TGTGCCAGCAGTCCAATCGTCCGCTCCCGGGGGAGGGCAACTAATGAAAAACTGTTTTTT. Protein sequence: CASSPIVRSRGRATNEKLFF. Full variable domain (missing parts from reference TRBV7-6 and TRBJ1-4): GAGVSQSPRYKVTKRGQDVALRCDPISGHVSLYWYRQALGQGPEFLTYFNYEAQQDKSGLPNDRFSAERPEGSISTLTIQRTEQRDSAMYRCASSPIVRSRGRATNEKLFFGSGTQLSVL.